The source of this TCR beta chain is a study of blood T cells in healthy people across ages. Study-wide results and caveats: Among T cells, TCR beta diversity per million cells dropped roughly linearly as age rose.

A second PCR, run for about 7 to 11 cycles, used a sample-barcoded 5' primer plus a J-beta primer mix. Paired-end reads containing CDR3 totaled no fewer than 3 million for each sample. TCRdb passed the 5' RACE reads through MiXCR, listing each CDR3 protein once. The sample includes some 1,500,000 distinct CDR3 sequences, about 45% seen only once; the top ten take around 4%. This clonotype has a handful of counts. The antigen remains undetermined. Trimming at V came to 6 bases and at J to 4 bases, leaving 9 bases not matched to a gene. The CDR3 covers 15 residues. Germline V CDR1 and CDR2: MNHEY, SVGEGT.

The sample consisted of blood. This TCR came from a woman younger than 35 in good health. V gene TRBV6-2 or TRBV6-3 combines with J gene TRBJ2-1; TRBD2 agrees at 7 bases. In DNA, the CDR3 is TGTGCCAGCAGGCACGGGGACTACCCATACAATGAGCAGTTCTTC. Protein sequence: CASRHGDYPYNEQFF.